This entry concerns a single T cell receptor (beta chain). Its matching antigen is unknown. Clones were sequenced by immunoSEQ multiplex PCR, and TCRdb holds only the in-frame ones, with some missing. The sample consists of some 45,000 clones, more than 70% of them appearing once. Each and every patient relapsed after autologous stem cell transplantation, and patients got differing brentuximab vedotin exposure. The source of the sample is a study of PD-1 blockade in classical Hodgkin lymphoma. Whole-study findings and limits: Complete responders' diversity at baseline resembled that of newly diagnosed patients. Relative to healthy donors, newly diagnosed patients reportedly had lower baseline TCR diversity, which was reported as lower still in relapsed/refractory patients.

CDR1 and CDR2 from the germline V gene are SGHNT and YENEEA. This CDR3 comprises 14 residues. V was pared by 5 bases and J by 5 bases, with 6 bases of the junction left unmatched. The TCR was taken from a human donor with classical Hodgkin lymphoma. The sample consisted of peripheral blood mononuclear cells (PBMCs), taken at baseline. This chain links TRBV11-3 with TRBJ1-1; 9 nucleotides agree with TRBD1. In nucleotides, the CDR3 is TGTGCCAGCAGCCTGACAGGGGGTGAGACTGAAGCTTTCTTT. Encoded protein: CASSLTGGETEAFF.